This record covers a single TCR beta chain. Its antigen is not identified. This entry comes from a study of cytomegalovirus exposure and HLA in healthy donors. Across the study: HLA-typed donors were the source of 83 million or so unique TCRs, which an early data release held. General study findings and limits: As a later analysis revealed, most CMV-associated TCR beta chains appeared HLA-restricted. Productive rates of about 90% or about 30% were seen for most TCR beta V segments in an earlier analysis.

The study ran its PCR with 60 Vbeta and 13 Jbeta primers. Data came from immunoSEQ multiplex PCR; TCRdb stores just in-frame clones and leaves some out. The sample records some 120,000 clones, roughly a tenth being singletons. This TCR came from a man aged 25-45 years in good health and CMV-seronegative. Sequencing used PBMCs.

In DNA form, the CDR3 reads TGTGCCAGCAGCTTGAACCCACTTACAGGGGCCACTGAAGCTTTCTTT. Translating gives CASSLNPLTGATEAFF. The V gene is TRBV28, the J gene TRBJ1-1; 7 nucleotides align to TRBD1. Trimming cost V 6 bases and J 4 bases; bases outside gene matches: 14. This CDR3 is built from 16 residues. In germline, CDR1 is MDHEN, CDR2 SYDVKM.